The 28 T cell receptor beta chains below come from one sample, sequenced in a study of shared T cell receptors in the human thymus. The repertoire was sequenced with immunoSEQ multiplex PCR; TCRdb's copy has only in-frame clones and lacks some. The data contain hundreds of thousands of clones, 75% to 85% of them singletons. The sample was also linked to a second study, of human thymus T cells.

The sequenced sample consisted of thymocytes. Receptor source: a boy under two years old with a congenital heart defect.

The CDR3 DNA follows: TGTGCCATCAGTGAGGGTTATGGACAGGGGGGCACCTACGAGCAGTACTTC. This codes for CAISEGYGQGGTYEQYF. J is TRBJ2-7 and V is TRBV10-3, with 10 nucleotides matching TRBD1. Trimming at V came to 2 bases and at J to 2 bases, leaving 9 bases not matched to a gene. Germline assignment: CDR1 ENHRY and CDR2 SYGVKD. This CDR3 is 17 amino acids long.

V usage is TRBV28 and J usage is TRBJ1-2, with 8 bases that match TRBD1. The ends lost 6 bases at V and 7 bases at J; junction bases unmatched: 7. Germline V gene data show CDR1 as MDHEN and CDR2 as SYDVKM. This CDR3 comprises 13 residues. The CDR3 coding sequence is TGTGCCAGCAGCCGGACAGGGTGGAGTGGCTACACCTTC. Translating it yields CASSRTGWSGYTF.

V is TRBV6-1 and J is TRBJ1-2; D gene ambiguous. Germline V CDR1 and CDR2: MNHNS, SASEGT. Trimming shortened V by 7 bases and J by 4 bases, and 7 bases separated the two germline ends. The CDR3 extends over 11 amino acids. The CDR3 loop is CASTPGYGYTF. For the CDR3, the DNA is TGTGCCAGCACGCCGGGCTATGGCTACACCTTC.

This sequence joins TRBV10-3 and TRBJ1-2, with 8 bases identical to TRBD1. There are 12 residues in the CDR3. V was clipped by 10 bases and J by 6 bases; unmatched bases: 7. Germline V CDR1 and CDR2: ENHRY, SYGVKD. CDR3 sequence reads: CATDRVGNGYTF. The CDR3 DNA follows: TGTGCCACGGACAGGGTTGGAAATGGCTACACCTTC.

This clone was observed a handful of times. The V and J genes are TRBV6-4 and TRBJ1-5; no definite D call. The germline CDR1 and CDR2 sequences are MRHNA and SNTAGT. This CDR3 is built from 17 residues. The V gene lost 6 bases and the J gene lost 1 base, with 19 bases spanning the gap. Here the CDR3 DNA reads TGTGCCAGCAGGGGAGCTAGGAAAGAAGTGAGCAATCAGCCCCAGCATTTT. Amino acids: CASRGARKEVSNQPQHF.

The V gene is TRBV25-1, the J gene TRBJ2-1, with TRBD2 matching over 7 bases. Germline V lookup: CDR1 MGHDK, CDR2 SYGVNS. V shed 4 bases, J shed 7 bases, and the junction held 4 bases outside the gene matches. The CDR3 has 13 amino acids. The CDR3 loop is CASSGGSGNEQFF. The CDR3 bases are TGTGCCAGCAGTGGCGGGAGCGGGAATGAGCAGTTCTTC.

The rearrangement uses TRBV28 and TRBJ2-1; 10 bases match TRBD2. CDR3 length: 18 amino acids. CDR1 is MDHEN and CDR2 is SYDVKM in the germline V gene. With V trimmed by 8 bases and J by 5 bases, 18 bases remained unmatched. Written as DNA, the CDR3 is TGTGCCAGCTCCATTCCTGGAGGAAGCGGGAGGGAAAACAATGAGCAGTTCTTC. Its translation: CASSIPGGSGRENNEQFF.

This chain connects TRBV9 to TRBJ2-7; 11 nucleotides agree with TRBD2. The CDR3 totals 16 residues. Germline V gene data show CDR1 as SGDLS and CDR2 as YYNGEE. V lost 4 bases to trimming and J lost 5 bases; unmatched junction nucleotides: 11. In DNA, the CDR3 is TGTGCCAGCAGCACTCCCATAGCGGGAGGGGGAGACGAGCAGTACTTC. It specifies CASSTPIAGGGDEQYF.

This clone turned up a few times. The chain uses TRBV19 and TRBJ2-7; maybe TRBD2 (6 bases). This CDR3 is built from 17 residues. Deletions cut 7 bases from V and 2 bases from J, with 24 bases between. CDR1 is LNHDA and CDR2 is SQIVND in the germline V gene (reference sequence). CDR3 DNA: TGTGCCAGTATCTTCACCTATTTCCGGGACTGGACCTACGAGCAGTACTTC. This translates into CASIFTYFRDWTYEQYF. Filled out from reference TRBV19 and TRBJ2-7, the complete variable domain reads DGGITQSPKYLFRKEGQNVTLSCEQNLNHDAMYWYRQDPGQGLRLIYYSQIVNDFQKGDIAEGYSVSREKKESFPLTVTSAQKNPTAFYLCASIFTYFRDWTYEQYFGPGTRLTVT.

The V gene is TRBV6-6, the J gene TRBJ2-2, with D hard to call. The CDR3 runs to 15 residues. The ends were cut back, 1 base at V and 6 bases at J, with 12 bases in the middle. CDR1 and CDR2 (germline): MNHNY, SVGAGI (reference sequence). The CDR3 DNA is TGTGCCAGCAGTTACTGTCTAGGCCCACCCGGGGAGCTGTTTTTT. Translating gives CASSYCLGPPGELFF.

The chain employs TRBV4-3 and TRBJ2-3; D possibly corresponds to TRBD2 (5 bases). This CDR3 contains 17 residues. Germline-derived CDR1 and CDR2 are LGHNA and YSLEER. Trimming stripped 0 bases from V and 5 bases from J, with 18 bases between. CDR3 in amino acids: CASSQDYSLARGDTQYF. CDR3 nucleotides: TGCGCCAGCAGCCAAGACTACTCCCTAGCCCGGGGAGATACGCAGTATTTT.

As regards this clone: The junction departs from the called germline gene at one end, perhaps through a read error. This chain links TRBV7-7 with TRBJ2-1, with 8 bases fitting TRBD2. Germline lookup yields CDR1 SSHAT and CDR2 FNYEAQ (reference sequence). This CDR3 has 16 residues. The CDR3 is CASSLRQAGGRDEQFF. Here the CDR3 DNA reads TGTGCTAGCAGCTTAAGGCAGGCGGGGGGAAGGGATGAGCAGTTCTTC.

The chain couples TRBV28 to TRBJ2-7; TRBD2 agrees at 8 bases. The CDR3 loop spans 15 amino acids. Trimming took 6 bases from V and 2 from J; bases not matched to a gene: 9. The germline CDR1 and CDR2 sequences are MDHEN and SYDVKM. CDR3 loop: CASRSLAGRTYEQYF. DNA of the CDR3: TGTGCCAGCAGAAGTTTAGCGGGACGAACCTACGAGCAGTACTTC.

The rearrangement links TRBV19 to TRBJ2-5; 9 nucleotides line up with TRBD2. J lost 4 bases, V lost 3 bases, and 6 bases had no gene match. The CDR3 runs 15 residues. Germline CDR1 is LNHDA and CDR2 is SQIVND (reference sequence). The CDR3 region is CASSIPREGLETQYF. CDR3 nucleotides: TGTGCCAGTAGTATTCCGCGGGAGGGCCTAGAGACCCAGTACTTC.

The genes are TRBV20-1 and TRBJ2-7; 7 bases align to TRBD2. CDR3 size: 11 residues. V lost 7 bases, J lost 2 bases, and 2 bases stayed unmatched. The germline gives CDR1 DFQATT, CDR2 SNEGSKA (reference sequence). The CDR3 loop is CSGGLAYEQYF. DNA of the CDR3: TGCAGTGGCGGACTAGCCTACGAGCAGTACTTC.

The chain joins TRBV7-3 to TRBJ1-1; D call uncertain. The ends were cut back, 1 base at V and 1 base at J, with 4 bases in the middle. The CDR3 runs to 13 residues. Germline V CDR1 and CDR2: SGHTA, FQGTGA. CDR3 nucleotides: TGTGCCAGCAGCTTAAAACAGAACACTGAAGCTTTCTTT. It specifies CASSLKQNTEAFF.

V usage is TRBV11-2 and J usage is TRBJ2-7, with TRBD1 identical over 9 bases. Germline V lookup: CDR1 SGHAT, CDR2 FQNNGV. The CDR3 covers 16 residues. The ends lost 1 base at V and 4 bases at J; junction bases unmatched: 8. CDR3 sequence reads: CASSLGTGVRGYEQYF. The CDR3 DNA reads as TGTGCCAGCAGCTTAGGGACAGGGGTCAGGGGGTACGAGCAGTACTTC.

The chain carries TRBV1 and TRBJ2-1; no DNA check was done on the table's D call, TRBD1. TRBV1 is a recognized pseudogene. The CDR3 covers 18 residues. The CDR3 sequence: CTSSQGRVDRGRPNEQFF. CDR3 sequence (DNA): TGCACCAGCAGCCAAGGAAGGGTAGACAGGGGGCGCCCCAATGAGCAGTTCTTC.

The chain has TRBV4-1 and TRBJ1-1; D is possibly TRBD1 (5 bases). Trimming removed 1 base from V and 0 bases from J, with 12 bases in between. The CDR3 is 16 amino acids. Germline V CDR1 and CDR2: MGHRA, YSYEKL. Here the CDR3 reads CASSQVKTVLNTEAFF. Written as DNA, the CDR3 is TGCGCCAGCAGCCAAGTGAAGACAGTTCTGAACACTGAAGCTTTCTTT.

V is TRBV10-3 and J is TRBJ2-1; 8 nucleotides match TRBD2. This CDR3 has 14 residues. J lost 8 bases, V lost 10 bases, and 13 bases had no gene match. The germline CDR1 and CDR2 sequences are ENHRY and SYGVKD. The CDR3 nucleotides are TGTGCCAGCTCCTTAGCGGGAACCACGGATGAGCAGTTCTTC. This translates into CASSLAGTTDEQFF.

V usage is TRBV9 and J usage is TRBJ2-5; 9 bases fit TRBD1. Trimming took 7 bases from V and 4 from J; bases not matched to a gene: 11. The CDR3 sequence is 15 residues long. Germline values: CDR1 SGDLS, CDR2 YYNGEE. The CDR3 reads CASGLRDRVGETQYF. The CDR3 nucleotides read TGTGCCAGCGGACTAAGGGACAGGGTGGGAGAGACCCAGTACTTC.

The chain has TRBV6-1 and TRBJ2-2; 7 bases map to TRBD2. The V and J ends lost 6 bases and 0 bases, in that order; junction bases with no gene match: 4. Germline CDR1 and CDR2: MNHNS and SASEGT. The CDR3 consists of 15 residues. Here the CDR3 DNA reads TGTGCCAGCAGGGCTAGCGGAACGAACACCGGGGAGCTGTTTTTT. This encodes CASRASGTNTGELFF.

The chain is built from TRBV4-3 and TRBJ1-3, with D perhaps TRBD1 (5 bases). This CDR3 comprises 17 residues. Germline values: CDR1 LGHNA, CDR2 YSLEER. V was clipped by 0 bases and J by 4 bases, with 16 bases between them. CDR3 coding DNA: TGCGCCAGCAGCCAAGAGGCGCCCCGACAGCCCGGAAACACCATATATTTT. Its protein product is CASSQEAPRQPGNTIYF.

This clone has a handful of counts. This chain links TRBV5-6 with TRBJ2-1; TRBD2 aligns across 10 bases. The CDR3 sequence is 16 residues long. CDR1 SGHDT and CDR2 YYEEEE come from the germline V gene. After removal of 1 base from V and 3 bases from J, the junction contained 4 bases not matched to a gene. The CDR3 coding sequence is TGTGCCAGCAGCTTGACGGCTAGCGGGAGCTACAATGAGCAGTTCTTC. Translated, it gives CASSLTASGSYNEQFF.

CDR3 protein: CSVDLPQGENTEAFF. The CDR3 DNA reads as TGCAGCGTTGACCTCCCCCAGGGGGAGAACACTGAAGCTTTCTTT. The chain employs TRBV29-1 and TRBJ1-1; TRBD1 agrees at 7 bases. This CDR3 region has 15 residues. The germline gives CDR1 SQVTM, CDR2 ANQGSEA. The trim removed 3 bases at V and 1 base at J, leaving 8 bases unmatched.

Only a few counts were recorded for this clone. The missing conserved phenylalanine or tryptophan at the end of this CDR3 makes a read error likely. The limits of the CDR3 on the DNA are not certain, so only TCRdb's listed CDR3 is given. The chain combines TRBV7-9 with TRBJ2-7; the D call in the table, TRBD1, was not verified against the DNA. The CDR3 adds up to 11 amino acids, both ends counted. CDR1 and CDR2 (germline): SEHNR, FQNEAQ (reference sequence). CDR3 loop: CASSFDRGHQP.

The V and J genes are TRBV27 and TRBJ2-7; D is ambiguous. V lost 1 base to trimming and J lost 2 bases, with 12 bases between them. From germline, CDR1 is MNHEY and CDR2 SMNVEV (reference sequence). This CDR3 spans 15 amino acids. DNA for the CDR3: TGTGCCAGCAGTTTATACTCAGGTTCTCCCTACGAGCAGTACTTC. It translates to CASSLYSGSPYEQYF.

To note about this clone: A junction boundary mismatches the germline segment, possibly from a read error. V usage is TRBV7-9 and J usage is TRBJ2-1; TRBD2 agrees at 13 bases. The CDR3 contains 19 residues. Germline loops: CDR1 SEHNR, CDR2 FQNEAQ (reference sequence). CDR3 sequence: CASSWTGLAGHSSHNEQFF. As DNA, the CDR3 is TGTGCCAGCAGCTGGACGGGACTAGCGGGACATTCCTCCCACAATGAGCAGTTCTTC.